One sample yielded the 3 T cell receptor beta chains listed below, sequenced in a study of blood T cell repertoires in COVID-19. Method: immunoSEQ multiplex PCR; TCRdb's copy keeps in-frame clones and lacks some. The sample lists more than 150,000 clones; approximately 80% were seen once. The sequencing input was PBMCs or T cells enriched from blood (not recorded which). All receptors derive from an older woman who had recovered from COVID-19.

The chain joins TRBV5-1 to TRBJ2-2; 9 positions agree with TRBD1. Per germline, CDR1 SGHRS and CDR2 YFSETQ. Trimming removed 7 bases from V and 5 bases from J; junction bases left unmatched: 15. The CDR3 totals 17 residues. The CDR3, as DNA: TGCGCCAGCCGCAGCACCCCGGGGACAGGGCATACCGGGGAGCTGTTTTTT. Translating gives CASRSTPGTGHTGELFF.

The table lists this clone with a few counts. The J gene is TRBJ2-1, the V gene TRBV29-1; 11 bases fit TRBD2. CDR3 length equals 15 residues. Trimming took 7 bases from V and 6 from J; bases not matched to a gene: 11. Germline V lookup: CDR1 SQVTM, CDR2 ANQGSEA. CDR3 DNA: TGCAGCGCCGTAAGTGGGACTAGCGGTTCCAATGAGCAGTTCTTC. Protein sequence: CSAVSGTSGSNEQFF.

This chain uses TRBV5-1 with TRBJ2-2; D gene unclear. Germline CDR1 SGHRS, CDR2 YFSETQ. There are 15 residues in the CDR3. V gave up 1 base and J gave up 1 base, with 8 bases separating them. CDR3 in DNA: TGCGCCAGCAGCTTGCAGGCACTGAACACCGGGGAGCTGTTTTTT. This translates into CASSLQALNTGELFF.